The rows below give T cell receptor beta chains drawn from one sample of a study of cytomegalovirus exposure and HLA in healthy donors. The assay was immunoSEQ multiplex PCR, and TCRdb's table has in-frame clones only and misses some. The sample includes some 130,000 clones, around 84% of them seen just once. Sequences were obtained from PBMCs. Every receptor here comes from a man between 50 and 59 years old in good health and CMV-seronegative. The CDR3 runs from the conserved cysteine through the conserved F or W. A D gene is named only where the DNA matches it firmly. Expanded clones are given a class, and other clones once, few, many or no size at all.

J: TRBJ2-6; D: NA; size: NA; V: TRBV5-1; CDR3: CASSLTGSSGANVLTF; DNA: TGCGCCAGCAGCCTGACAGGTAGCTCTGGGGCCAACGTCCTGACTTTC
J: TRBJ1-1; D: NA; size: NA; V: TRBV7-9; CDR3: CASSSGRGGNTEAFF; DNA: TGTGCCAGCAGCTCCGGGCGGGGAGGGAACACTGAAGCTTTCTTT
J: TRBJ2-1; D: NA; size: NA; V: TRBV9; CDR3: CASSGEPGQAYNEQFF; DNA: TGTGCCAGCAGCGGCGAGCCAGGGCAGGCCTACAATGAGCAGTTCTTC
J: TRBJ2-2; D: NA; size: NA; V: TRBV18; CDR3: CASSPSTQGNGGELFF; DNA: TGTGCCAGCTCTCCATCGACGCAGGGAAATGGCGGGGAGCTGTTTTTT
J: TRBJ1-1; D: NA; size: NA; V: TRBV5-1; CDR3: CASSFGGSEAFF; DNA: TGCGCCAGCAGCTTTGGTGGCTCTGAAGCTTTCTTT
J: TRBJ1-2; D: NA; size: NA; V: TRBV29-1; CDR3: CSVEDRRYGYTF; DNA: TGCAGCGTTGAAGACAGGCGCTACGGCTACACCTTC
J: TRBJ2-1; D: TRBD2; size: NA; V: TRBV5-6; CDR3: CASSLAASGGGRYNEQFF; DNA: TGTGCCAGCAGCTTGGCGGCATCAGGCGGGGGGAGATACAATGAGCAGTTCTTC
J: TRBJ2-5; D: NA; size: NA; V: TRBV5-8; CDR3: CATSSGRETQYF; DNA: TGTGCCACCAGTTCAGGCCGGGAGACCCAGTACTTC
J: TRBJ1-2; D: NA; size: NA; V: TRBV10-3; CDR3: CAIQGMGGYTF; DNA: TGTGCCATCCAGGGGATGGGTGGCTACACCTTC
J: TRBJ2-5; D: NA; size: few; V: TRBV30; CDR3: CAWSSQLQETQYF; DNA: TGTGCCTGGAGTTCACAGCTCCAAGAGACCCAGTACTTC
J: TRBJ2-7; D: NA; size: NA; V: TRBV30; CDR3: CAWEGSKYEQYF; DNA: TGTGCCTGGGAGGGCAGCAAGTACGAGCAGTACTTC
J: TRBJ2-7; D: NA; size: NA; V: TRBV6-1; CDR3: CASRYGWGLSYEQYF; DNA: TGTGCCAGCAGGTACGGGTGGGGCCTCTCCTACGAGCAGTACTTC
J: TRBJ2-7; D: TRBD2; size: few; V: TRBV7-2; CDR3: CASSLPPSGHYEQYF; DNA: TGTGCCAGCAGCTTACCCCCTAGCGGGCACTACGAGCAGTACTTC
J: TRBJ1-2; D: NA; size: NA; V: TRBV30; CDR3: CAWSVVRGVGYTF; DNA: TGTGCCTGGAGTGTAGTTAGGGGCGTAGGCTACACCTTC
J: TRBJ2-4; D: NA; size: NA; V: TRBV19; CDR3: CASSFSTLAKNIQYF; DNA: TGTGCCAGTAGTTTTAGCACGCTAGCCAAAAACATTCAGTACTTC
J: TRBJ1-2; D: NA; size: NA; V: TRBV9; CDR3: CASSVDLRGTDNYGYTF; DNA: TGTGCCAGCAGCGTAGATTTGAGGGGGACCGATAACTATGGCTACACCTTC
J: TRBJ2-3; D: TRBD2; size: NA; V: TRBV5-1; CDR3: CASSAGGGTDTQYF; DNA: TGCGCCAGCAGCGCGGGGGGAGGCACAGATACGCAGTATTTT
J: TRBJ1-2; D: NA; size: NA; V: TRBV2; CDR3: CASRPDGEYGYTF; DNA: TGTGCCAGCAGACCCGACGGAGAGTATGGCTACACCTTC
J: TRBJ2-5; D: TRBD2; size: NA; V: TRBV9; CDR3: CASSRTSGQETQYF; DNA: TGTGCCAGCAGCCGGACTAGCGGCCAAGAGACCCAGTACTTC
J: TRBJ2-7; D: NA; size: NA; V: TRBV7-9; CDR3: CASSLGSPYEQYF; DNA: TGTGCCAGCAGCCTTGGGAGTCCTTACGAGCAGTACTTC
J: TRBJ1-2; D: TRBD1; size: NA; V: TRBV5-4; CDR3: CASSLETGYGYTF; DNA: TGTGCCAGCAGCTTGGAGACAGGGTATGGCTACACCTTC
J: TRBJ2-7; D: NA; size: NA; V: TRBV4-2; CDR3: CASSQVEGVGEQYF; DNA: TGTGCCAGCAGCCAAGTAGAAGGGGTAGGCGAGCAGTACTTC
J: TRBJ2-7; D: TRBD2; size: NA; V: TRBV27; CDR3: CASSSRLADISYEQYF; DNA: TGTGCCAGCAGTTCAAGACTAGCGGACATCTCCTACGAGCAGTACTTC
J: TRBJ1-2; D: NA; size: NA; V: TRBV28; CDR3: CASSLDAGGYTF; DNA: TGTGCCAGCAGTTTAGACGCCGGGGGCTACACCTTC
J: TRBJ1-2; D: NA; size: NA; V: TRBV4-1; CDR3: CASSQVGRGPRAYGYTF; DNA: TGCGCCAGCAGCCAAGTCGGGCGGGGTCCTCGGGCGTATGGCTACACCTTC
J: TRBJ1-2; D: TRBD1; size: NA; V: TRBV2; CDR3: CASIRGTTGQANTF; DNA: TGTGCCAGCATCAGAGGGACGACGGGACAGGCAAACACCTTC
J: TRBJ1-6; D: NA; size: NA; V: TRBV9; CDR3: CASSVGQYNSPLHF; DNA: TGTGCCAGCAGCGTCGGACAGTATAATTCACCCCTCCACTTT
J: TRBJ2-1; D: NA; size: NA; V: TRBV6-6; CDR3: CASSHLVASSYNEQFF; DNA: TGTGCCAGCAGCCACCTCGTGGCTAGCTCCTACAATGAGCAGTTCTTC
J: TRBJ2-7; D: TRBD1; size: NA; V: TRBV5-1; CDR3: CASSKDRVGPSSYEQYF; DNA: TGCGCCAGCAGTAAGGACAGGGTCGGTCCTAGCTCCTACGAGCAGTACTTC
J: TRBJ1-5; D: NA; size: NA; V: TRBV5-6; CDR3: CASSFGSHQPQHF; DNA: TGTGCCAGCAGCTTTGGGAGCCATCAGCCCCAGCATTTT
J: TRBJ1-2; D: TRBD1; size: NA; V: TRBV5-1; CDR3: CASSSGTEDGYTF; DNA: TGCGCCAGCAGCTCCGGGACAGAAGATGGCTACACCTTC
J: TRBJ1-6; D: NA; size: NA; V: TRBV5-1; CDR3: CASMDSHYNSPLHF; DNA: TGCGCCAGCATGGACAGTCACTATAATTCACCCCTCCACTTT
J: TRBJ2-1; D: TRBD1; size: NA; V: TRBV7-2; CDR3: CASSSYRGYYNEQFF; DNA: TGTGCCAGCAGCTCATACAGGGGGTACTACAATGAGCAGTTCTTC
J: TRBJ2-1; D: NA; size: NA; V: TRBV25-1; CDR3: CAGSSSSYNEQFF; DNA: TGTGCCGGGTCCTCTAGCTCCTACAATGAGCAGTTCTTC
J: TRBJ2-3; D: NA; size: few; V: TRBV6-1; CDR3: CASVSTDTQYF; DNA: TGTGCCAGCGTAAGCACAGATACGCAGTATTTT
J: TRBJ2-5; D: TRBD2; size: NA; V: TRBV19; CDR3: CASSIWSGGPQETQYF; DNA: TGTGCCAGTAGTATCTGGAGCGGGGGACCCCAAGAGACCCAGTACTTC
J: TRBJ1-4; D: NA; size: NA; V: TRBV30; CDR3: CAWSRVSTNEKLFF; DNA: TGTGCCTGGAGTCGGGTATCAACTAATGAAAAACTGTTTTTT
J: TRBJ1-1; D: NA; size: NA; V: TRBV9; CDR3: CASSVEGRSTEAFF; DNA: TGTGCCAGCAGCGTTGAGGGCCGGTCGACTGAAGCTTTCTTT
J: TRBJ1-2; D: TRBD1; size: NA; V: TRBV7-8; CDR3: CASSPRQGNYGYTF; DNA: TGTGCCAGCAGCCCCCGACAGGGGAACTATGGCTACACCTTC
J: TRBJ1-1; D: TRBD1; size: once; V: TRBV5-6; CDR3: CASSFGQGQGNTEAFF; DNA: TGTGCCAGCAGCTTTGGACAGGGGCAGGGGAACACTGAAGCTTTCTTT
J: TRBJ2-7; D: TRBD1; size: NA; V: TRBV4-2; CDR3: CASSQRTGSSYEQYF; DNA: TGTGCCAGCAGCCAAAGGACAGGGAGCTCCTACGAGCAGTACTTC
J: TRBJ1-1; D: NA; size: NA; V: TRBV7-2; CDR3: CASSFLDSIHEAFF; DNA: TGTGCCAGCAGCTTTCTGGATAGCATCCATGAAGCTTTCTTT
J: TRBJ2-2; D: TRBD1; size: NA; V: TRBV29-1; CDR3: CSAEGQGLNTGELFF; DNA: TGCAGCGCTGAAGGACAGGGTTTGAACACCGGGGAGCTGTTTTTT